The 27 T cell receptor beta chains reported below all come from one sample, sequenced in a study of tissue T cells after allogeneic stem cell transplantation. Some clones are missing from TCRdb's copy, which holds only in-frame ones; the method was immunoSEQ multiplex PCR. The sample holds thousands of clones, roughly 63% seen once. Sequencing was performed on tissue from the esophagus, taken at autopsy. These receptors all come from an older female donor with lung cancer.

The CDR3 region is CASRTTSNYEQYF. The CDR3 coding sequence is TGTGCCAGCAGAACTACTAGCAATTACGAGCAGTACTTC. The rearrangement joins TRBV28 to TRBJ2-7, with D tentatively TRBD2 (6 bases). With 6 bases removed from V and 4 bases from J, the gap between germline ends came to 13 bases. There are 13 residues in the CDR3. From germline, CDR1 is MDHEN and CDR2 SYDVKM.

This clone showed up just a few times. The chain combines TRBV30 with TRBJ1-3; 9 bases are shared with TRBD1. CDR1 GTSNPN and CDR2 SVGIG come from the germline V gene (reference sequence). With 1 base clipped from V and 4 bases from J, the junction kept 5 bases outside the gene matches. The CDR3 consists of 15 residues. CDR3 region: CAWSGGQGVGNTIYF. CDR3 in DNA: TGTGCCTGGAGTGGGGGACAGGGAGTAGGAAACACCATATATTTT. The full variable domain, rest sourced from reference TRBV30 and TRBJ1-3, is SQTIHQWPATLVQPVGSPLSLECTVEGTSNPNLYWYRQAAGRGLQLLFYSVGIGQISSEVPQNLSASRPQDRQFILSSKKLLLSDSGFYLCAWSGGQGVGNTIYFGEGSWLTVV.

This clone was observed a few times. The rearrangement joins TRBV18 to TRBJ2-3; D is unclear. This CDR3 contains 14 residues. Germline CDR1 KGHSH, CDR2 LQKENI. V was shortened by 3 bases and J by 1 base, with 8 bases between the two germline ends. The CDR3 DNA is TGTGCCAGCTCACCCCGAATCGGCACAGATACGCAGTATTTT. It codes for CASSPRIGTDTQYF.

The V and J genes are TRBV7-2 and TRBJ2-2, with 8 bases identical to TRBD2. From germline, CDR1 is SGHTA and CDR2 FQGNSA. Losses at the gene ends were 5 bases for V and 0 bases for J; bases not matched to a gene: 11. This CDR3 region has 18 residues. The DNA for the CDR3 is TGTGCCAGCAGCCCCCGAAATAGCGGGGTTCCGAACACCGGGGAGCTGTTTTTT. This encodes CASSPRNSGVPNTGELFF.

Within the sample, this clone is medium-sized. J is TRBJ2-1 and V is TRBV5-1; D might be TRBD1 or TRBD2, each matching 6 bases. Germline V gene data show CDR1 as SGHRS and CDR2 as YFSETQ. The CDR3 loop spans 15 amino acids. Trimming pared 0 bases from V and 4 bases from J, leaving 11 bases between. The CDR3 spells CASSLDGGAYNEQFF. The CDR3 nucleotides read TGCGCCAGCAGCTTGGACGGGGGCGCGTACAATGAGCAGTTCTTC.

The chain couples TRBV3-1 (or the pseudogene TRBV3-2) to TRBJ1-1, with 7 bases lining up with TRBD1. Per the germline V gene, CDR1 is LGHDT and CDR2 is YNNKEL (reference sequence). The CDR3 is made up of 15 amino acids. Losses at the gene ends were 5 bases for V and 10 bases for J; bases not matched to a gene: 16. The CDR3, as DNA: TGTGCCAGCAGCTCCCGTAGTTTGACCAGGGGGGGAGCTTTCTTT. It encodes CASSSRSLTRGGAFF.

V gene TRBV7-2 combines with J gene TRBJ2-2; 7 nucleotides line up with TRBD1. Germline values: CDR1 SGHTA, CDR2 FQGNSA. The CDR3 covers 13 residues. V shed 4 bases and J 7 bases; nucleotides not matched to a gene: 3. The CDR3 loop reads CASSSQGSGELFF. The CDR3 DNA follows: TGTGCCAGCAGCTCACAGGGGAGCGGGGAGCTGTTTTTT.

This chain uses TRBV3-1 (or the pseudogene TRBV3-2) with TRBJ2-7; no definite D call. This CDR3 contains 12 residues. Trimming removed 3 bases from V and 1 base from J, with 4 bases in between. Germline-derived CDR1 and CDR2 are LGHDT and YNNKEL (reference sequence). CDR3 in amino acids: CASSHMSYEQYF. The CDR3 DNA sequence: TGTGCCAGCAGCCATATGTCCTACGAGCAGTACTTC.

The sample holds a few counts of this clone. The chain employs TRBV27 and TRBJ2-1; no reliable D call. CDR3 length equals 13 residues. Germline loops: CDR1 MNHEY, CDR2 SMNVEV (reference sequence). The ends were cut back, 6 bases at V and 0 bases at J, with 6 bases in the middle. The CDR3 loop reads CASSRPSYNEQFF. The CDR3 DNA is TGTGCCAGCAGCCGTCCCTCCTACAATGAGCAGTTCTTC.

The V and J genes are TRBV27 and TRBJ2-1, with D perhaps TRBD1 (5 bases). Germline V gives CDR1 MNHEY, CDR2 SMNVEV (reference sequence). The ends were cut back, 6 bases at V and 0 bases at J, with 12 bases in the middle. CDR3 length equals 15 residues. The DNA of the CDR3 is TGTGCCAGCAGCCCGGCCACAGGCTCCTACAATGAGCAGTTCTTC. This gives the protein CASSPATGSYNEQFF.

This clone has only a few counts. The chain uses TRBV18 and TRBJ1-1; 9 bases line up with TRBD1. From germline, CDR1 is KGHSH and CDR2 LQKENI. V shed 4 bases, J shed 1 base, and the junction held 13 bases outside the gene matches. The CDR3 consists of 18 residues. This CDR3 reads CASSLYTGGVPPNTEAFF. The CDR3 DNA reads TGTGCCAGCTCACTATATACAGGGGGCGTACCTCCGAACACTGAAGCTTTCTTT. The full variable domain, its missing parts supplied by reference TRBV18 and TRBJ1-1, is NAGVMQNPRHLVRRRGQEARLRCSPMKGHSHVYWYRQLPEEGLKFMVYLQKENIIDESGMPKERFSAEFPKEGPSILRIQQVVRGDSAAYFCASSLYTGGVPPNTEAFFGQGTRLTVV.

The chain recombines TRBV3-1 (or the pseudogene TRBV3-2) with TRBJ1-3, with a tentative D call TRBD1 (6 bases). Germline V gene sequence: CDR1 LGHDT, CDR2 YNNKEL (reference sequence). This CDR3 region has 16 residues. The germline V and J ends were trimmed by 0 bases and 8 bases, with 17 bases remaining between them. The CDR3 loop is CASSQDFRGGVDTIYF. The CDR3, as DNA: TGTGCCAGCAGCCAAGACTTCAGGGGCGGAGTGGACACCATATATTTT.

CDR3 amino acids: CASSVGGRPSSGNTIYF. The DNA of the CDR3 is TGTGCCAGCAGCGTAGGGGGGCGTCCGAGCTCTGGAAACACCATATATTTT. The chain is built from TRBV9 and TRBJ1-3; D is perhaps TRBD1 (6 bases). The CDR3 runs to 17 residues. Per germline, CDR1 SGDLS and CDR2 YYNGEE. V was trimmed by 0 bases and J by 0 bases, leaving 13 bases between them.

This clone qualifies as large. This chain uses TRBV20-1 with TRBJ2-5; TRBD2 matches 9 bases. There are 14 residues in the CDR3. With V trimmed by 3 bases and J by 6 bases, 8 bases remained unmatched. Germline V lookup: CDR1 DFQATT, CDR2 SNEGSKA (reference sequence). The CDR3 DNA reads TGCAGTGCTAGTTGGTCTAGCGGGGAAAAGACCCAGTACTTC. Its protein is CSASWSSGEKTQYF.

This clone was counted a few times. Distinct nucleotide sequences in the sample also encode this CDR3. CDR3 in amino acids: CASSGRQGTISTDTQYF. For the CDR3, the DNA is TGTGCCAGCAGCGGAAGACAGGGGACGATCAGCACAGATACGCAGTATTTT. The chain carries TRBV11-3 and TRBJ2-3; TRBD1 aligns across 8 bases. Germline values: CDR1 SGHNT, CDR2 YENEEA. Unmatched junction bases numbered 10, after V lost 5 bases and J lost 0 bases. The CDR3 length is 17 residues. The entire variable domain, with the rest obtained from reference TRBV11-3 and TRBJ2-3, is as follows: EAGVVQSPRYKIIEKKQPVAFWCNPISGHNTLYWYLQNLGQGPELLIRYENEEAVDDSQLPKDRFSAERLKGVDSTLKIQPAELGDSAVYLCASSGRQGTISTDTQYFGPGTRLTVL.

The chain employs TRBV28 and TRBJ2-7, with 8 bases that match TRBD1. CDR1 and CDR2 from the germline V gene are MDHEN and SYDVKM. The J segment lost 4 bases and the V segment lost 5 bases, leaving 10 bases of the junction unmatched. The CDR3 covers 15 residues. The CDR3 region has the DNA TGTGCCAGCAGTACAAGGACAGGGAAGGAGTACGAGCAGTACTTC. This gives the protein CASSTRTGKEYEQYF.

The chain carries TRBV24-1 and TRBJ1-2; TRBD1 agrees at 7 bases. CDR1 KGHDR and CDR2 SFDVKD come from the germline V gene. There are 14 residues in the CDR3. Losses at the gene ends were 5 bases for V and 4 bases for J; bases not matched to a gene: 6. CDR3 sequence reads: CATSARQGSYGYTF. CDR3 in DNA: TGTGCCACCAGTGCTCGACAGGGATCCTATGGCTACACCTTC.

This clone has only a few counts. The V call is TRBV2, the J call TRBJ2-2; 7 bases are a match to TRBD2. Germline lookup yields CDR1 SNHLY and CDR2 FYNNEI. V shed 6 bases and J 6 bases; nucleotides not matched to a gene: 13. The CDR3 length is 16 residues. The DNA of the CDR3 is TGTGCCAGCAGGAGCGGGGCCTCAGGGCGCGCCGGGGAGCTGTTTTTT. Its protein product is CASRSGASGRAGELFF.

The chain couples TRBV5-1 to TRBJ2-2, with TRBD1 matching 7 bases. V trimming: 2 bases; J trimming: 2 bases; junction bases outside the gene matches: 6. There are 16 residues in the CDR3. Germline V CDR1 and CDR2: SGHRS, YFSETQ. CDR3 loop: CASSLMGQKNTGELFF. CDR3 nucleotides: TGCGCCAGCAGCTTAATGGGACAGAAAAACACCGGGGAGCTGTTTTTT.

The V and J genes are TRBV4-1 and TRBJ1-2, with D uncertain. The length of the CDR3 is 17 residues. Germline V gene sequence: CDR1 MGHRA, CDR2 YSYEKL. V was clipped by 0 bases and J by 1 base, with 15 bases between them. For the CDR3, the DNA is TGCGCCAGCAGCCAAGATTCGGCGCCGGACCTTAACTATGGCTACACCTTC. Its protein is CASSQDSAPDLNYGYTF.

The J gene is TRBJ2-7, the V gene TRBV20-1; D unclear. The V gene lost 5 bases and the J gene lost 5 bases, with 10 bases spanning the gap. CDR3 length: 11 residues. Germline V gene data show CDR1 as DFQATT and CDR2 as SNEGSKA (reference sequence). CDR3 coding DNA: TGCAGTGCTCAAGGAGACCACGAGCAGTACTTC. Amino acids: CSAQGDHEQYF.

V and J are TRBV5-1 and TRBJ1-2; D is unclear. The CDR3 consists of 14 residues. Trimming took off 1 base at V and 1 base at J, with 8 bases between the two ends. Germline V CDR1 and CDR2: SGHRS, YFSETQ. The CDR3 DNA follows: TGCGCCAGCAGCTTGAACGACAATAACTATGGCTACACCTTC. Translated, it gives CASSLNDNNYGYTF. Supplemented by reference TRBV5-1 and TRBJ1-2, the full variable domain reads KAGVTQTPRYLIKTRGQQVTLSCSPISGHRSVSWYQQTPGQGLQFLFEYFSETQRNKGNFPGRFSGRQFSNSRSEMNVSTLELGDSALYLCASSLNDNNYGYTFGSGTRLTVV.

This clone was found once. The chain is built from TRBV11-2 and TRBJ1-2; D remains unclear. Trimming left V 5 bases short and J 4 bases short, with 14 bases between. The CDR3 is 14 amino acids. In germline, CDR1 is SGHAT, CDR2 FQNNGV. The CDR3 region is CASSLPVFPYGYTF. CDR3 bases: TGTGCCAGCAGCCTCCCGGTCTTTCCCTATGGCTACACCTTC.

A few counts support this clone. The chain has TRBV7-9 and TRBJ1-5; 9 bases align to TRBD1. Germline values: CDR1 SEHNR, CDR2 FQNEAQ (reference sequence). Trimming cost V 5 bases and J 6 bases; bases outside gene matches: 8. CDR3 length: 15 amino acids. The CDR3 nucleotides read TGTGCCAGCAGCCAGACAGGGGGGGCCTCTCAGCCCCAGCATTTT. It encodes CASSQTGGASQPQHF.

This sequence joins TRBV5-1 and TRBJ1-2, with D tentatively TRBD1 (5 bases). The CDR3 covers 14 residues. Looked up from germline, CDR1 is SGHRS and CDR2 is YFSETQ. V was shortened by 2 bases and J by 7 bases, with 15 bases between the two germline ends. CDR3 in DNA: TGCGCCAGCAGCTTTGCAGGGTCTCTCGCTGGCTACACCTTC. Translation gives CASSFAGSLAGYTF.

V gene TRBV7-3 combines with J gene TRBJ2-1, with D perhaps matching TRBD2 (6 bases). Germline-derived CDR1 and CDR2 are SGHTA and FQGTGA. The CDR3 extends over 17 amino acids. The ends were cut back, 5 bases at V and 0 bases at J, with 17 bases in the middle. The CDR3 bases are TGTGCCAGCAGCCCCCTGGGGCCCGGGAGCTCCTACAATGAGCAGTTCTTC. Amino acid sequence: CASSPLGPGSSYNEQFF.

This clone turned up a few times. The rearrangement joins TRBV19 to TRBJ1-2; 7 bases are shared with TRBD1. Germline CDR1 and CDR2: LNHDA and SQIVND (reference sequence). The CDR3 is 14 residues long. The ends lost 0 bases at V and 4 bases at J; junction bases unmatched: 2. The CDR3 reads CASSIEDRAYGYTF. The DNA of the CDR3 is TGTGCCAGTAGTATAGAAGACAGGGCCTATGGCTACACCTTC.